These 31 T cell receptor beta chains originate from one sample sequenced in a study of blood T cell repertoires in COVID-19. Assay used: immunoSEQ multiplex PCR; TCRdb lists only in-frame clones, some missing. This table has about 180,000 clones, 75% to 85% appearing once. The sequenced sample was peripheral blood. The receptors derive from a woman between 55 and 75 years old with COVID-19, enrolled during active disease.

The genes are TRBV9 and TRBJ1-5; tentative D call: TRBD1 (5 bases). The CDR3 totals 18 residues. CDR1 and CDR2 from the germline V gene are SGDLS and YYNGEE. Deletions cut 3 bases from V and 8 bases from J, with 27 bases between. As DNA, the CDR3 is TGTGCCAGCAGCGCCGAGGACGGACTTGGAGGGACCCAAGAGCCCCAGCATTTT. Protein sequence: CASSAEDGLGGTQEPQHF.

This sequence joins TRBV27 and TRBJ2-1; 11 nucleotides match TRBD2. CDR1 and CDR2 from the germline V gene are MNHEY and SMNVEV (reference sequence). This CDR3 contains 14 residues. V gave up 6 bases and J gave up 9 bases; unmatched junction bases: 7. CDR3: CASRQLAGDSEQFF. The CDR3 DNA reads TGTGCCAGCAGACAACTAGCGGGAGATAGTGAGCAGTTCTTC.

The chain has TRBV9 and TRBJ2-1, with 7 bases that match TRBD1. With V trimmed by 3 bases and J by 9 bases, 9 bases remained unmatched. Germline assignment: CDR1 SGDLS and CDR2 YYNGEE. CDR3 size: 14 residues. In nucleotides, the CDR3 is TGTGCCAGCAGCGCCCATCCGACAGGGAGTGAGCAGTTCTTC. This sequence encodes CASSAHPTGSEQFF.

V gene TRBV27 combines with J gene TRBJ2-2; D is perhaps TRBD2 (5 bases). Per germline, CDR1 MNHEY and CDR2 SMNVEV (reference sequence). The CDR3 is 19 amino acids. Trimming cost V 2 bases and J 5 bases, with 24 bases left between them. CDR3 protein: CASSLLKIGGQTGTGELFF. Written as DNA, the CDR3 is TGTGCCAGCAGTTTACTGAAAATCGGCGGCCAGACGGGAACCGGGGAGCTGTTTTTT.

The chain has TRBV3-1 (or the pseudogene TRBV3-2) and TRBJ2-3, with 7 bases that match TRBD2. The trim removed 4 bases at V and 4 bases at J, leaving 5 bases unmatched. CDR1 and CDR2 (germline): LGHDT, YNNKEL (reference sequence). This CDR3 is 14 amino acids long. This CDR3 is CASSLGLVADTQYF. The DNA of the CDR3 is TGTGCCAGCAGCCTAGGACTAGTTGCAGATACGCAGTATTTT.

This clone was seen repeatedly, ten times or more. V usage is TRBV4-1 and J usage is TRBJ2-7; possible D gene TRBD1, 6 bases. This CDR3 region has 16 residues. Trimming stripped 1 base from V and 2 bases from J, with 15 bases between. The germline gives CDR1 MGHRA, CDR2 YSYEKL. The CDR3 bases are TGCGCCAGCAGCCAAGGACAGGCCAGTATGGCCTACGAGCAGTACTTC. Translation: CASSQGQASMAYEQYF.

The chain employs TRBV10-2 and TRBJ2-7, with D tentatively TRBD1 (5 bases). V dropped 4 bases and J dropped 3 bases, with 7 bases sitting between them. CDR3 length equals 12 residues. Germline loops: CDR1 WSHSY, CDR2 SAAADI. The CDR3 region has the DNA TGCGCCAGCAGTGGCCAGGGCTACGAGCAGTACGTC. Translating gives CASSGQGYEQYV.

CDR3 sequence: CASSRMTGENTEAFF. CDR3 nucleotides: TGTGCCAGCAGCCGGATGACAGGAGAGAACACTGAAGCTTTCTTT. The V gene is TRBV27, the J gene TRBJ1-1; D is possibly TRBD1 (6 bases). V lost 6 bases and J lost 1, with 15 bases in between. The CDR3 length is 15 residues. From germline, CDR1 is MNHEY and CDR2 SMNVEV (reference sequence).

The chain joins TRBV2 to TRBJ2-7, with D unclear. The CDR3 spans 12 residues. Germline V gene data show CDR1 as SNHLY and CDR2 as FYNNEI. V lost 8 bases and J lost 3, with 11 bases in between. CDR3 in amino acids: CASGAQDYEQYV. DNA of the CDR3: TGTGCCAGCGGAGCGCAAGACTACGAGCAGTACGTC.

This chain connects TRBV30 to TRBJ1-3; D unclear. From germline, CDR1 is GTSNPN and CDR2 SVGIG (reference sequence). The CDR3 sequence is 13 residues long. Trimming removed 0 bases from V and 6 bases from J, with 9 bases in between. CDR3: CAWSVRLANTIYF. DNA of the CDR3: TGTGCCTGGAGTGTACGACTTGCAAACACCATATATTTT.

The rearrangement uses TRBV19 and TRBJ2-3, with a tentative D call TRBD1 (6 bases). This CDR3 has 15 residues. V was clipped by 1 base and J by 3 bases, with 11 bases between them. Germline CDR1 is LNHDA and CDR2 is SQIVND (reference sequence). The CDR3 region has the DNA TGTGCCAGTAGTATAGGCAGGGGTAAGACAGATACGCAGTATTTT. Protein: CASSIGRGKTDTQYF.

V is TRBV6-5 and J is TRBJ1-1; 7 bases fit TRBD1. Trimming removed 4 bases from V and 6 bases from J; junction bases left unmatched: 2. The germline V gene has CDR1 MNHEY and CDR2 SVGAGI. CDR3 length: 12 residues. The DNA of the CDR3 is TGTGCCAGCAGTTCTGGGACAGCTGAAGCTTTCTTT. This codes for CASSSGTAEAFF.

V usage is TRBV7-8 and J usage is TRBJ1-1, with TRBD1 matching 11 bases. Germline V CDR1 and CDR2: SGHVS, FQNEAQ. V lost 5 bases, J lost 0 bases, and 5 bases stayed unmatched. CDR3 length equals 16 residues. The DNA of the CDR3 is TGTGCCAGCAGCCTTAGGGACAGGGGGATGAACACTGAAGCTTTCTTT. Protein product: CASSLRDRGMNTEAFF. The variable domain in full, with the rest retrieved from reference TRBV7-8 and TRBJ1-1, is GAGVSQSPRYKVAKRGQDVALRCDPISGHVSLFWYQQALGQGPEFLTYFQNEAQLDKSGLPSDRFFAERPEGSVSTLKIQRTQQEDSAVYLCASSLRDRGMNTEAFFGQGTRLTVV.

The chain combines TRBV3-1 (or the pseudogene TRBV3-2) with TRBJ2-7, with D unresolved. The V gene's germline CDR1 is LGHDT and CDR2 YNNKEL (reference sequence). The CDR3 consists of 14 residues. Deletions cut 1 base from V and 5 bases from J, with 12 bases between. In nucleotides, the CDR3 is TGTGCCAGCAGCCAAGTACGGCAGGCTGACGAGCAGTACTTC. It specifies CASSQVRQADEQYF.

The V gene is TRBV6-5, the J gene TRBJ2-7; D is perhaps TRBD2 (5 bases). Per germline, CDR1 MNHEY and CDR2 SVGAGI. Trimming left V 6 bases short and J 0 bases short, with 9 bases between. The CDR3 has 13 amino acids. CDR3 loop: CASSGLPSYEQYF. The CDR3 DNA reads as TGTGCCAGCAGCGGACTGCCCTCCTACGAGCAGTACTTC.

The chain is built from TRBV7-9 and TRBJ2-4, with 8 nucleotides matching TRBD1. V was clipped by 5 bases and J by 8 bases; unmatched bases: 11. Germline lookup yields CDR1 SEHNR and CDR2 FQNEAQ (reference sequence). This CDR3 is 15 amino acids long. This CDR3 reads CASSGRAGGLDIQYF. CDR3 in DNA: TGTGCCAGCAGCGGCAGGGCAGGGGGCCTGGACATTCAGTACTTC.

The chain uses TRBV19 and TRBJ2-3; 13 positions agree with TRBD2. The germline gives CDR1 LNHDA, CDR2 SQIVND (reference sequence). J lost 7 bases, V lost 5 bases, and 3 bases had no gene match. This CDR3 has 14 residues. CDR3 in amino acids: CASSSGLAGNTQYF. CDR3 DNA sequence: TGTGCCAGTAGTTCGGGACTAGCGGGAAATACGCAGTATTTT.

The count of this clone is one. The V and J genes are TRBV19 and TRBJ1-6, with 10 bases fitting TRBD1. This CDR3 is built from 15 residues. J gave up 9 bases and V 0 bases, and 2 bases lay outside the gene matches. Germline-derived CDR1 and CDR2 are LNHDA and SQIVND (reference sequence). Here the CDR3 DNA reads TGTGCCAGTAGTATAGAGGGGACAGGGGCTTCACCCCTCCACTTT. It yields the protein CASSIEGTGASPLHF.

To note about this clone: A read error may be the cause here, since a much bigger clone is one base away. The rearrangement links TRBV2 to TRBJ1-1; 7 bases agree with TRBD1. V lost 7 bases to trimming and J lost 0 bases; unmatched junction nucleotides: 5. Germline CDR1 SNHLY, CDR2 FYNNEI. The CDR3 is 14 residues long. The CDR3 protein is CASTSTGMNTEAFF. The CDR3 nucleotides read TGTGCCAGCACCTCGACAGGGATGAACACTGAAGCTTTCTTT.

The V gene is TRBV5-1, the J gene TRBJ1-1, with D perhaps matching TRBD1 (5 bases). The CDR3 runs to 16 residues. The germline V gene encodes CDR1 SGHRS and CDR2 YFSETQ. Between the trimmed V and J ends, which lost 4 bases and 4 bases, there was a span of 20 bases. CDR3 coding DNA: TGCGCCAGCAGCGGCGCCTACAGGCTGGGTTCCACTGAAGCTTTCTTT. It is translated as CASSGAYRLGSTEAFF. Using reference TRBV5-1 and TRBJ1-1 for the parts outside the CDR3, the full variable domain is KAGVTQTPRYLIKTRGQQVTLSCSPISGHRSVSWYQQTPGQGLQFLFEYFSETQRNKGNFPGRFSGRQFSNSRSEMNVSTLELGDSALYLCASSGAYRLGSTEAFFGQGTRLTVV.

This clone came up once. The chain links TRBV5-1 to TRBJ1-4; a possible D gene is TRBD1 (6 bases). Germline V lookup: CDR1 SGHRS, CDR2 YFSETQ. The CDR3 extends over 15 amino acids. V lost 4 bases to trimming and J lost 2 bases, with 12 bases between them. The CDR3 spells CASSKGDNTNEKLFF. For the CDR3, the DNA is TGCGCCAGCAGCAAGGGGGACAATACTAATGAAAAACTGTTTTTT.

V and J are TRBV7-3 and TRBJ2-1; D is uncertain. V lost 1 base and J 7 bases, leaving 11 bases between the germline ends. The V gene's germline CDR1 is SGHTA and CDR2 FQGTGA. The CDR3 totals 14 residues. CDR3 amino acids: CASSLSQVANEQFF. Written as DNA, the CDR3 is TGTGCCAGCAGCTTAAGCCAGGTGGCGAATGAGCAGTTCTTC.

The chain couples TRBV6-2 or TRBV6-3 to TRBJ1-6; 9 bases fit TRBD1. The junction had 4 bases not matched to a gene; V was cut back by 0 bases and J by 7 bases. The CDR3 extends over 16 amino acids. Germline V gene lookup returns CDR1 MNHEY and CDR2 SVGEGT. The CDR3 sequence is CASSYSPGQGNSPLHF. CDR3 nucleotide sequence: TGTGCCAGCAGTTACTCTCCGGGACAGGGAAATTCACCCCTCCACTTT.

V gene TRBV14 combines with J gene TRBJ2-1; 9 bases map to TRBD2. The CDR3 has 17 amino acids. Germline V CDR1 and CDR2: SGHDN, FVKESK. With V trimmed by 4 bases and J by 3 bases, 10 bases remained unmatched. CDR3 sequence reads: CASSLYQRGALYNEQFF. The CDR3 DNA reads as TGTGCCAGCAGCCTTTACCAGCGGGGGGCCCTCTACAATGAGCAGTTCTTC. Combining the CDR3 with reference TRBV14 and TRBJ2-1 gives the whole variable domain EAGVTQFPSHSVIEKGQTVTLRCDPISGHDNLYWYRRVMGKEIKFLLHFVKESKQDESGMPNNRFLAERTGGTYSTLKVQPAELEDSGVYFCASSLYQRGALYNEQFFGPGTRLTVL.

The chain joins TRBV5-6 to TRBJ1-4; TRBD1 aligns across 8 bases. Germline V lookup: CDR1 SGHDT, CDR2 YYEEEE. V trimming: 0 bases; J trimming: 8 bases; junction bases outside the gene matches: 6. The CDR3 consists of 15 residues. CDR3 DNA sequence: TGTGCCAGCAGCTTGGCCGGACAGGGTGGGGAAAAACTGTTTTTT. Protein product: CASSLAGQGGEKLFF.

The chain combines TRBV20-1 with TRBJ2-1, with 10 bases aligning to TRBD2. V trimming: 3 bases; J trimming: 7 bases; junction bases outside the gene matches: 9. The CDR3 consists of 15 residues. The germline V gene has CDR1 DFQATT and CDR2 SNEGSKA (reference sequence). The CDR3 spells CSASGALAGNNEQFF. The DNA for the CDR3 is TGCAGTGCTAGTGGGGCACTAGCGGGAAATAATGAGCAGTTCTTC.

The chain couples TRBV2 to TRBJ1-1; D is undetermined. V was shortened by 0 bases and J by 5 bases, with 10 bases between the two germline ends. CDR1 and CDR2 from the germline V gene are SNHLY and FYNNEI. The CDR3 runs to 14 residues. CDR3 residues: CASSEARGLTEAFF. The CDR3 nucleotides are TGTGCCAGCAGTGAAGCGCGGGGTCTGACTGAAGCTTTCTTT.

This chain links TRBV5-8 with TRBJ2-5, with D perhaps TRBD2 (5 bases). In germline, CDR1 is SGHTS, CDR2 YDEGEE. The CDR3 extends over 16 amino acids. Trimming removed 3 bases from V and 5 bases from J, with 20 bases in between. In nucleotides, the CDR3 is TGTGCCAGCAGCTCGGAGGCGGGCCTAGGACTGGAGACCCAGTACTTC. This codes for CASSSEAGLGLETQYF.

This clone came up a few times. As DNA, the CDR3 is TGTGCCAGCAGGGGGGCGGGGGTCGGGAACACTGAAGCTTTCTTT. This sequence encodes CASRGAGVGNTEAFF. This chain links TRBV27 with TRBJ1-1, with D maybe TRBD1 (6 bases). Per the germline V gene, CDR1 is MNHEY and CDR2 is SMNVEV (reference sequence). This CDR3 region has 15 residues. Trimming pared 6 bases from V and 1 base from J, leaving 15 bases between.

The rearrangement uses TRBV6-2 or TRBV6-3 and TRBJ1-5, with TRBD1 matching 9 bases. CDR1 MNHEY and CDR2 SVGEGT come from the germline V gene. The CDR3 has 17 residues. V shed 2 bases, J shed 1 base, and the junction held 6 bases outside the gene matches. CDR3 in amino acids: CASSYEEGTGSNQPQHF. The CDR3 DNA sequence: TGTGCCAGCAGTTACGAGGAGGGGACAGGGAGCAATCAGCCCCAGCATTTT.

The chain links TRBV6-2 or TRBV6-3 to TRBJ1-4, with 9 bases fitting TRBD1. Losses at the gene ends were 5 bases for V and 7 bases for J; bases not matched to a gene: 8. The V gene's germline CDR1 is MNHEY and CDR2 SVGEGT. The CDR3 runs 15 residues. The CDR3, as DNA: TGTGCCAGCAGTGACCGGGGACAGGGTCTTGAAAAACTGTTTTTT. Its protein is CASSDRGQGLEKLFF.